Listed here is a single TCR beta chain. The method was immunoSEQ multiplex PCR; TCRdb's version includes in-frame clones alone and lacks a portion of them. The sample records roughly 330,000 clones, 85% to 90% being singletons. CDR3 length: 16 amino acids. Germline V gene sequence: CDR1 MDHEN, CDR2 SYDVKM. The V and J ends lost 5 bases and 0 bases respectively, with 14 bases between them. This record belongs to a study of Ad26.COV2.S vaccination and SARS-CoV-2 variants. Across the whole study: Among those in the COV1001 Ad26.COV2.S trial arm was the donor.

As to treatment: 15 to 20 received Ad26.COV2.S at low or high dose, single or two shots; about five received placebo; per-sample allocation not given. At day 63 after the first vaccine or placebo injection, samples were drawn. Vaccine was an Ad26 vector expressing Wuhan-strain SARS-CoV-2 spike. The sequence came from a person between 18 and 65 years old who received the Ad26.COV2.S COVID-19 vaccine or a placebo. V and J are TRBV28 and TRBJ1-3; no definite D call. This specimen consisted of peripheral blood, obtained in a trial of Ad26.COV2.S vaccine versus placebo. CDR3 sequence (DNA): TGTGCCAGCAGTAAGCGAAAAGGCCCCTCTGGAAACACCATATATTTT. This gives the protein CASSKRKGPSGNTIYF.